The rows below give T cell receptor beta chains drawn from one sample of a study of blood T cells in healthy people across ages. TCRdb independently ran MiXCR on the 5' RACE reads; one entry per CDR3 protein. The repertoire holds roughly 700,000 distinct CDR3 sequences, with around 25% as singletons. These sequences were also reported in another study, on T cells of mothers and their children.

Source material: blood. These receptors all come from a boy younger than 18 in good health. Both conserved end residues are part of each CDR3. A D gene is named only where the DNA matches it firmly. Clone sizes are given selectively: once, few, many, or a class where the clone is expanded.

V	J	size	D	CDR3	DNA
TRBV6-6	TRBJ1-4	-	-	CASSPWTPRNEKLFF	TGTGCCAGCAGTCCCTGGACCCCGCGGAATGAAAAACTGTTTTTT
TRBV20-1	TRBJ1-1	few	-	CSAREEMNTEAFF	TGCAGTGCTAGAGAGGAGATGAACACTGAAGCTTTCTTT
TRBV7-2	TRBJ2-1	few	-	CASSLEKRSYNEQFF	TGTGCCAGCAGCTTAGAGAAGCGGTCCTACAATGAGCAGTTCTTC
TRBV29-1	TRBJ1-1	many	-	CSAEQRGSTEAFF	TGCAGCGCCGAACAAAGGGGTAGCACTGAAGCTTTCTTT
TRBV5-6	TRBJ1-2	few	-	CASSLTLSYTF	TGTGCCAGCAGCTTGACCCTGAGCTACACCTTC
TRBV7-2	TRBJ2-1	-	TRBD2	CASSLESRLAGEQFF	TGTGCCAGCAGCTTAGAGTCTCGGCTAGCGGGGGAGCAGTTCTTC
TRBV20-1	TRBJ1-2	-	TRBD1	CSAPGQFAYGYTF	TGCAGTGCCCCGGGACAGTTTGCCTATGGCTACACCTTC
TRBV12-3/TRBV12-4	TRBJ2-7	-	-	CASSGKQATYEQYF	TGTGCCAGCAGTGGGAAGCAGGCGACCTACGAGCAGTACTTC
TRBV6-1	TRBJ2-3	-	-	CASSDRNTDTQYF	TGTGCCAGCTCGGACCGGAACACAGATACGCAGTATTTT
TRBV7-8	TRBJ2-7	few	-	CASSPLQRAYEQYF	TGTGCCAGCAGCCCATTACAACGGGCCTACGAGCAGTACTTC
TRBV20-1	TRBJ2-7	-	TRBD2	CSAYSGRDYEQYF	TGCAGTGCTTATAGCGGGAGGGACTACGAGCAGTACTTC
TRBV6-2/TRBV6-3	TRBJ1-2	few	TRBD1	CASSLEQQGALVGYTF	TGTGCCAGCAGCCTGGAACAACAGGGGGCGCTTGTTGGCTACACCTTC
TRBV4-3	TRBJ2-7	many	-	CASSPGQVSYEQYF	TGCGCCAGCAGCCCCGGACAAGTCTCCTACGAGCAGTACTTC
TRBV15	TRBJ1-2	-	-	CATRGGGNYGYTF	TGTGCCACCAGAGGCGGGGGCAACTATGGCTACACCTTC
TRBV13	TRBJ1-3	once	-	CASSPHSGNTIYF	TGTGCCAGCAGCCCGCACTCTGGAAACACCATATATTTT
TRBV15	TRBJ2-6	-	-	CATSRDHSGANVLTF	TGTGCCACCAGCAGAGATCACTCTGGGGCCAACGTCCTGACTTTC
TRBV29-1	TRBJ2-4	few	-	CSVALEGTNIQYF	TGCAGCGTCGCCCTTGAGGGGACGAACATTCAGTACTTC
TRBV15	TRBJ2-5	-	TRBD2	CATSRKVGGIQETQYF	TGTGCCACCAGCAGAAAAGTCGGGGGGATCCAAGAGACCCAGTACTTC
TRBV7-2	TRBJ2-5	-	TRBD2	CASSFLAGILQETQYF	TGTGCCAGCAGCTTTCTAGCGGGCATACTACAAGAGACCCAGTACTTC
TRBV28	TRBJ2-5	once	-	CASSTGPEREQYF	TGTGCCAGCAGCACCGGACCAGAGAGAGAGCAGTACTTC
TRBV7-6	TRBJ2-7	-	TRBD1	CASSGTESWYEQYF	TGTGCCAGCAGCGGGACAGAGTCCTGGTACGAGCAGTACTTC
TRBV20-1	TRBJ1-3	few	-	CSASKAGVVSGNTIYF	TGCAGTGCCAGCAAGGCAGGGGTCGTTTCTGGAAACACCATATATTTT
TRBV7-2	TRBJ2-2	-	TRBD2	CASSSSGIGGELFF	TGTGCCAGCAGCTCCAGCGGGATAGGCGGGGAGCTGTTTTTT
TRBV28	TRBJ2-5	few	TRBD1	CASRVFGDRGETQYF	TGTGCCAGCAGAGTTTTTGGGGACAGGGGAGAGACCCAGTACTTC